Sequencing of this T cell receptor (beta chain) was carried out in a study of T cells in Graves' hyperthyroidism and ophthalmopathy. V was pared by 1 base and J by 6 bases, with 4 bases of the junction left unmatched. The CDR3 runs to 15 residues. Per the germline V gene, CDR1 is SGHAT and CDR2 is FQNNGV. TCR beta CDR3 region amplification was performed from RNA transcripts. The TCR CDR3 first-round RT-PCR relied on the HTBI primer set. TCRdb recomputed calls from the multiplex PCR reads with MiXCR, one row per CDR3 protein. The repertoire holds hundreds of thousands of distinct CDR3 sequences, with about 45% as singletons.

Sequencing was done on a sample of peripheral blood or thyroid tissue (not recorded which). The V gene is TRBV11-2, the J gene TRBJ2-2; 8 bases align to TRBD2. The TCR comes from an adult man with Graves' disease, either hyperthyroidism or ophthalmopathy (not recorded which). The CDR3 protein is CASSLAGGSAGELFF. CDR3 sequence (DNA): TGTGCCAGCAGCTTAGCGGGAGGGTCTGCCGGGGAGCTGTTTTTT.